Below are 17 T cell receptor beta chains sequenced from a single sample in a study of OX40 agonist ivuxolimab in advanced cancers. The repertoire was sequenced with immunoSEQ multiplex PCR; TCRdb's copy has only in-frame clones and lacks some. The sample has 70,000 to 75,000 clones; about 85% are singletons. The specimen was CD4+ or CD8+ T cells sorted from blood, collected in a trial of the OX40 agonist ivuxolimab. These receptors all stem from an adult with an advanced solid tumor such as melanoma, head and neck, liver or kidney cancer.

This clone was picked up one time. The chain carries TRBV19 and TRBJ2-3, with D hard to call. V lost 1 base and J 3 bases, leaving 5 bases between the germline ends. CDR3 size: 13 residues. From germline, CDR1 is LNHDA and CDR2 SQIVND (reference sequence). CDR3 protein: CASSIALTDTQYF. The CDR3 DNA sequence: TGTGCCAGTAGTATAGCCTTGACAGATACGCAGTATTTT.

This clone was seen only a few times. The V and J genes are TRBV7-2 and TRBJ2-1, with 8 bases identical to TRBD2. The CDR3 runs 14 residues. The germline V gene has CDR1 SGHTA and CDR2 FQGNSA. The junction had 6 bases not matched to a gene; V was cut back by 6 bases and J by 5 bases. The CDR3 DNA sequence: TGTGCCAGCAGACGGGGGCGGGAGGACAATGAGCAGTTCTTC. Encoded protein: CASRRGREDNEQFF.

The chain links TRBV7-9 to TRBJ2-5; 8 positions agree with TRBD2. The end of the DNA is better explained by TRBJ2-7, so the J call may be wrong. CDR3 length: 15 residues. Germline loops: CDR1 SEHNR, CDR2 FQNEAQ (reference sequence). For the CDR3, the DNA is TGTGCCAGCAGCGGTCCGGGACTAGGGAGGTACGAGCAGTACTTC. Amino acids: CASSGPGLGRYEQYF.

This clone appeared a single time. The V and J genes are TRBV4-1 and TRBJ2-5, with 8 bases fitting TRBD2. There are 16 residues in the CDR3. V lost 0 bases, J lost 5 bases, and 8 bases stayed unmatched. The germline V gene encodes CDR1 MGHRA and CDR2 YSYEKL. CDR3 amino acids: CASSQERRGAAETQYF. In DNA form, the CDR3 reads TGCGCCAGCAGCCAAGAACGGCGGGGGGCGGCCGAGACCCAGTACTTC.

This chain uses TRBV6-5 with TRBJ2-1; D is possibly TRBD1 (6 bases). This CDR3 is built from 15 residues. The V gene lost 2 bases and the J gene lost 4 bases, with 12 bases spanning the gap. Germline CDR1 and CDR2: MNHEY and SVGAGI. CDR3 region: CASSYRRQVYNEQFF. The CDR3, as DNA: TGTGCCAGCAGTTACAGGCGACAGGTGTACAATGAGCAGTTCTTC.

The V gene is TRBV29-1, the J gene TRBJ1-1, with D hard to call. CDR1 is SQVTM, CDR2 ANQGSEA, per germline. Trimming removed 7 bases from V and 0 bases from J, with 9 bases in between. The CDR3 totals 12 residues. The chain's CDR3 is CSESLMNTEAFF. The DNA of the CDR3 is TGCAGCGAGAGCTTAATGAACACTGAAGCTTTCTTT.

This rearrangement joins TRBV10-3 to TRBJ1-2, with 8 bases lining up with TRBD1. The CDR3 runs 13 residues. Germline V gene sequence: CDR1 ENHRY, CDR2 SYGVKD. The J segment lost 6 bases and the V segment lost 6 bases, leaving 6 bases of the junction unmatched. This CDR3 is CAIRMGQVDGYTF. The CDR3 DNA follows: TGTGCCATCAGAATGGGACAGGTCGATGGCTACACCTTC.

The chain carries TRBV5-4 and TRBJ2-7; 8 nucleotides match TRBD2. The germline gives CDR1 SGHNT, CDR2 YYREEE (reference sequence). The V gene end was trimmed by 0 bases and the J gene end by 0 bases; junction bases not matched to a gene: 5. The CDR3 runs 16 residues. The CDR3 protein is CASSLALAGLSYEQYF. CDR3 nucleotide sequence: TGTGCCAGCAGCTTGGCCTTAGCGGGGCTCTCCTACGAGCAGTACTTC.

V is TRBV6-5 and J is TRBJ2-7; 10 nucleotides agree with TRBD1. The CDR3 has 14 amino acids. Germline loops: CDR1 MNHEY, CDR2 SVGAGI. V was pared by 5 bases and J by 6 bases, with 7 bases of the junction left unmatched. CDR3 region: CASSGIGDRGEQYF. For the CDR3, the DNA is TGTGCCAGCAGTGGCATTGGGGACAGGGGCGAGCAGTACTTC.

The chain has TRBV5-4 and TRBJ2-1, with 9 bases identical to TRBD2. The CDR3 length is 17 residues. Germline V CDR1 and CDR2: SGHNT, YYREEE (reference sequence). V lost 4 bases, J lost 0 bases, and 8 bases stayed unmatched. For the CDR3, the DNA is TGTGCCAGCAGCCCCCGGGGTAGCGGGAGCTCCTACAATGAGCAGTTCTTC. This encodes CASSPRGSGSSYNEQFF.

The CDR3 loop is CASSEFVTEAFF. The CDR3 region has the DNA TGTGCCAGCAGTGAGTTCGTTACTGAAGCTTTCTTT. This sequence joins TRBV2 and TRBJ1-1; D uncertain. Germline V lookup: CDR1 SNHLY, CDR2 FYNNEI. V was trimmed by 3 bases and J by 5 bases, leaving 7 bases between them. CDR3 length: 12 residues.

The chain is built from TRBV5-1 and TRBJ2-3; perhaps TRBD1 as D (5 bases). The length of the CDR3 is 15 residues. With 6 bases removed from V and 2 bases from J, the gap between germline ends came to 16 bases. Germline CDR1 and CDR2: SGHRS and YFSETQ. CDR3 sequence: CASTAGQGSTDTQYF. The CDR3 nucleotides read TGCGCCAGCACGGCTGGGCAGGGATCCACAGATACGCAGTATTTT.

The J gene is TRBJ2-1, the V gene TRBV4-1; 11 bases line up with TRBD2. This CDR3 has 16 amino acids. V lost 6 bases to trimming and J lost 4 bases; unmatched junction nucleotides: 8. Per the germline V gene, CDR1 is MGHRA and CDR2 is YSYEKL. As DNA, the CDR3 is TGCGCCAGCAGGCCCCTTCTAGCGGGGGGATACAATGAGCAGTTCTTC. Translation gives CASRPLLAGGYNEQFF.

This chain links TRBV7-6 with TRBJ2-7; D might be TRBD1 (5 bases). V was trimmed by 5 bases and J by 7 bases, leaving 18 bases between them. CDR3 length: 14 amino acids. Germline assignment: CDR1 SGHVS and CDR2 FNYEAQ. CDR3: CASSPPWGREEQYF. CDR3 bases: TGTGCCAGCAGCCCACCCTGGGGCAGGGAAGAGCAGTACTTC. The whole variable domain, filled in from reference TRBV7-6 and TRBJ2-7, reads GAGVSQSPRYKVTKRGQDVALRCDPISGHVSLYWYRQALGQGPEFLTYFNYEAQQDKSGLPNDRFSAERPEGSISTLTIQRTEQRDSAMYRCASSPPWGREEQYFGPGTRLTVT.

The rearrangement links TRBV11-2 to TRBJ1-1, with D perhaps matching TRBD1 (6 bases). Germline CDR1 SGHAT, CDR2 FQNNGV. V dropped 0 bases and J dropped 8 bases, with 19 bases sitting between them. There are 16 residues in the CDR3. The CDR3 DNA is TGTGCCAGCAGCTTAGACGATCCAGTCGTGCAGGGGGAAGCTTTCTTT. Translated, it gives CASSLDDPVVQGEAFF.

Here the CDR3 reads CASSTTGLQETQYF. The CDR3 bases are TGTGCCAGTAGTACCACAGGTTTACAAGAGACCCAGTACTTC. This rearrangement joins TRBV19 to TRBJ2-5; perhaps TRBD1 as D (5 bases). With 4 bases removed from V and 2 bases from J, the gap between germline ends came to 11 bases. From germline, CDR1 is LNHDA and CDR2 SQIVND (reference sequence). This CDR3 has 14 amino acids.

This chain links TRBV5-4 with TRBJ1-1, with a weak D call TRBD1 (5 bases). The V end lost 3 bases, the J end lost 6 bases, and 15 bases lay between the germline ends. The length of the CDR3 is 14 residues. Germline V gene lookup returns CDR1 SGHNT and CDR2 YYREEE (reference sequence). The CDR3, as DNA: TGTGCCAGCAGCTCGGGACTAAGAGGGTCTGAAGCTTTCTTT. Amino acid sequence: CASSSGLRGSEAFF.